The 27 T cell receptor beta chains listed next were all sequenced from one sample in a study of blood T cells in healthy people across ages. A J-beta primer mix and a sample-barcoded 5' primer were used in a second PCR of about 7 to 12 cycles. A single record per CDR3 protein comes from TCRdb applying MiXCR to the 5' RACE reads. Here the sample spans more than 650,000 distinct CDR3 sequences, 20% to 25% being singletons. Material: blood. The source is a man between 65 and 85 years old in good health.

The V gene is TRBV7-9, the J gene TRBJ1-1; possible D gene TRBD1, 5 bases. The CDR3 sequence is 14 residues long. Germline V lookup: CDR1 SEHNR, CDR2 FQNEAQ (reference sequence). V lost 5 bases and J 5 bases, leaving 15 bases between the germline ends. The CDR3 DNA reads as TGTGCCAGCAGCCCCTTCGGGAGGGGAACTGAAGCTTTCTTT. Translated, it gives CASSPFGRGTEAFF.

This clonotype showed up just a few times. This chain connects TRBV20-1 to TRBJ1-1; D remains unclear. V lost 6 bases and J lost 6, with 17 bases in between. The CDR3 spans 13 residues. Germline V gene lookup returns CDR1 DFQATT and CDR2 SNEGSKA (reference sequence). The CDR3 reads CSASGRREAEAFF. The DNA for the CDR3 is TGCAGTGCCAGTGGACGTAGGGAAGCTGAAGCTTTCTTT.

The rearrangement joins TRBV6-2 or TRBV6-3 to TRBJ2-1, with 10 bases matching TRBD2. The CDR3 spans 18 residues. V shed 5 bases and J 5 bases; nucleotides not matched to a gene: 15. Per germline, CDR1 MNHEY and CDR2 SVGEGT. DNA of the CDR3: TGTGCCAGCAGTCAACCCCCCGGAGCGGGAGGGATTAACAATGAGCAGTTCTTC. It is translated as CASSQPPGAGGINNEQFF.

The chain is built from TRBV19 and TRBJ1-1; no reliable D call. Germline assignment: CDR1 LNHDA and CDR2 SQIVND (reference sequence). The CDR3 consists of 14 residues. Trimming left V 1 base short and J 3 bases short, with 9 bases between. CDR3 sequence: CASSIGHRDTEAFF. CDR3 nucleotides: TGTGCCAGTAGTATAGGACATAGGGACACTGAAGCTTTCTTT.

Only a few counts were recorded for this clonotype. This sequence joins TRBV7-2 and TRBJ2-1, with 9 bases matching TRBD1. Germline V gene data show CDR1 as SGHTA and CDR2 as FQGNSA. The junction had 8 bases not matched to a gene; V was cut back by 0 bases and J by 8 bases. The CDR3 covers 16 residues. The CDR3, as DNA: TGTGCCAGCAGCTTAGCGTCACAGGGGGCGCAGCATGAGCAGTTCTTC. Residues: CASSLASQGAQHEQFF.

The rearrangement uses TRBV20-1 and TRBJ1-2; TRBD1 matches at 10 bases. The V segment lost 1 base and the J segment 2 bases; nucleotides outside the gene matches: 7. Germline assignment: CDR1 DFQATT and CDR2 SNEGSKA (reference sequence). The CDR3 loop spans 16 amino acids. CDR3 nucleotide sequence: TGCAGTGCTAGAGGCTCGACAGGGGGCGCGAACTATGGCTACACCTTC. The encoded protein is CSARGSTGGANYGYTF.

This clonotype was recorded a few times. The chain couples TRBV12-3 or TRBV12-4 to TRBJ2-4, with 12 bases identical to TRBD2. This CDR3 has 19 amino acids. Trimming took 4 bases from V and 0 from J; bases not matched to a gene: 10. CDR3 protein: CASSSGLAGRNLAKNIQYF. CDR3 nucleotide sequence: TGTGCCAGCAGTTCCGGACTAGCGGGGAGAAATTTAGCCAAAAACATTCAGTACTTC.

This clonotype has a handful of counts. This chain uses TRBV29-1 with TRBJ2-1, with 11 bases matching TRBD2. The trim removed 7 bases at V and 7 bases at J, leaving 3 bases unmatched. Germline CDR1 reads SQVTM; CDR2 reads ANQGSEA. The CDR3 contains 12 residues. For the CDR3, the DNA is TGCAGCGCCTGGACTAGCGGGAATGAGCAGTTCTTC. Translation: CSAWTSGNEQFF.

The rearrangement links TRBV12-3 or TRBV12-4 to TRBJ1-4; TRBD1 agrees at 8 bases. CDR3 size: 15 residues. V trimming: 6 bases; J trimming: 8 bases; junction bases outside the gene matches: 11. The CDR3 DNA sequence: TGTGCCAGCAGCCAAATCAGGGGGCGCAGGGAAAAACTGTTTTTT. This codes for CASSQIRGRREKLFF.

The chain joins TRBV12-3 or TRBV12-4 to TRBJ2-7; unclear D gene. This CDR3 is built from 12 residues. V lost 1 base to trimming and J lost 6 bases, with 7 bases between them. The CDR3 spells CASSLGVFEQYV. In DNA form, the CDR3 reads TGTGCCAGCAGTTTAGGCGTATTCGAGCAGTACGTC.

This clonotype was found a few times. V gene TRBV11-1 combines with J gene TRBJ2-6, with unresolved D. Trimming left V 2 bases short and J 4 bases short, with 9 bases between. There are 15 residues in the CDR3. Per germline, CDR1 SGHAT and CDR2 FQDESV (reference sequence). In DNA form, the CDR3 reads TGTGCCAGCAGCTTACCCGTGAGGGGGGCCAACGTCCTGACTTTC. This codes for CASSLPVRGANVLTF.

The J gene is TRBJ2-1, the V gene TRBV5-1; a possible D gene is TRBD1 (5 bases). The V end was cut by 2 bases, the J end by 2 bases, with 8 bases between. From germline, CDR1 is SGHRS and CDR2 YFSETQ. CDR3 length: 14 residues. CDR3 in amino acids: CASSFEGAYNEQFF. DNA for the CDR3: TGCGCCAGCAGCTTCGAAGGGGCCTACAATGAGCAGTTCTTC.

The chain is built from TRBV12-3 or TRBV12-4 and TRBJ2-6; no clear D gene. This CDR3 spans 18 amino acids. V was cut by 2 bases and J by 1 base, with 15 bases left in between. DNA for the CDR3: TGTGCCAGCAGTTTATTTGCCAGGAGTATTTCTGGGGCCAACGTCCTGACTTTC. Its translation: CASSLFARSISGANVLTF.

V and J are TRBV7-9 and TRBJ2-1; D is possibly TRBD1 (6 bases). The end of the DNA is better explained by TRBJ2-5, so the J call may be wrong. The CDR3 covers 14 residues. Germline V gene lookup returns CDR1 SEHNR and CDR2 FQNEAQ (reference sequence). CDR3 DNA sequence: TGTGCCAGCAGACCAACTACAGGGATAGAGACCCAGTACTTC. It translates to CASRPTTGIETQYF.

Turning to this clonotype: One end of the junction fails to match germline, which may point to a read error. CDR3 in amino acids: CSARDRFSGRAGELSF. CDR3 bases: TGCAGTGCTAGAGATAGGTTTAGCGGACGGGCCGGGGAGCTGTCTTTT. V is TRBV20-1 and J is TRBJ2-2; possibly TRBD2 for D (6 bases). Germline CDR1 is DFQATT and CDR2 is SNEGSKA (reference sequence). There are 16 residues in the CDR3.

This clonotype occurred many times. The chain employs TRBV18 and TRBJ2-5, with 14 bases that match TRBD2. J gave up 0 bases and V 5 bases, and 2 bases lay outside the gene matches. CDR3 length: 16 amino acids. CDR1 is KGHSH, CDR2 LQKENI, per germline. The CDR3 DNA follows: TGTGCCAGCTCATCGGGACTAGCGGGGGACCAAGAGACCCAGTACTTC. Protein product: CASSSGLAGDQETQYF.

This clonotype showed up just a few times. The chain uses TRBV9 and TRBJ1-4; the D is unclear. V was trimmed by 7 bases and J by 4 bases, leaving 8 bases between them. The CDR3 contains 12 residues. Germline V lookup: CDR1 SGDLS, CDR2 YYNGEE. The CDR3 region is CASGRNNEKLFF. The CDR3 nucleotides are TGTGCCAGCGGGCGGAATAATGAAAAACTGTTTTTT.

The CDR3 reads CASSLGGRAGYGYTF. The CDR3 DNA reads as TGTGCCAGCAGTTTAGGGGGCAGGGCTGGCTATGGCTACACCTTC. The chain is built from TRBV28 and TRBJ1-2, with D possibly matching TRBD1 (6 bases). V lost 2 bases to trimming and J lost 4 bases, with 14 bases between them. The CDR3 totals 15 residues. CDR1 is MDHEN, CDR2 SYDVKM, per germline.

This clonotype was detected a few times. The V and J genes are TRBV7-2 and TRBJ2-5; D remains unclear. Germline V gives CDR1 SGHTA, CDR2 FQGNSA. Trimming took 3 bases from V and 5 from J, leaving 16 bases between them. This CDR3 region has 15 residues. The CDR3 DNA reads TGTGCCAGCAGCTTCGACATTGGGATGGGGGAGACCCAGTACTTC. Translation gives CASSFDIGMGETQYF.

The chain combines TRBV20-1 with TRBJ2-1, with 11 bases matching TRBD2. The length of the CDR3 is 14 residues. Trimming at V came to 6 bases and at J to 4 bases, leaving 5 bases not matched to a gene. Germline V CDR1 and CDR2: DFQATT, SNEGSKA (reference sequence). CDR3 nucleotide sequence: TGCAGTGCAAATAGCGGGAGGGGATACAATGAGCAGTTCTTC. It translates to CSANSGRGYNEQFF.

The V gene is TRBV3-1, the J gene TRBJ2-3; 10 bases agree with TRBD2. Germline assignment: CDR1 LGHDT and CDR2 YNNKEL (reference sequence). J gave up 4 bases and V 4 bases, and 8 bases lay outside the gene matches. The CDR3 has 16 residues. Here the CDR3 reads CASSPDGTSASDTQYF. The CDR3, as DNA: TGTGCCAGCAGCCCCGACGGGACTAGCGCCTCAGATACGCAGTATTTT.

The rearrangement uses TRBV7-9 and TRBJ2-2; 9 bases agree with TRBD1. The germline gives CDR1 SEHNR, CDR2 FQNEAQ (reference sequence). The CDR3 consists of 16 residues. Germline trimming cut 4 bases from V and 0 bases from J; bases unmatched to any gene: 3. This CDR3 reads CASSSRQGANTGELFF. For the CDR3, the DNA is TGTGCCAGCAGCTCCCGACAGGGGGCGAACACCGGGGAGCTGTTTTTT.

This rearrangement joins TRBV7-7 to TRBJ2-7; TRBD1 agrees at 8 bases. The CDR3 extends over 15 amino acids. The junction had 18 bases not matched to a gene; V was cut back by 4 bases and J by 13 bases. Germline CDR1 SSHAT, CDR2 FNYEAQ (reference sequence). In DNA, the CDR3 is TGTGCCAGCAGCTGGCCCACAGGGGGGCTACGATTGAACTACGTC. Its protein is CASSWPTGGLRLNYV.

Turning to this clonotype: A read error may account for a junction end that differs from germline. The chain links TRBV9 to TRBJ2-1, with D possibly TRBD2 on 6 matching bases. The CDR3 totals 16 residues. Looked up from germline, CDR1 is SGDLS and CDR2 is YYNGEE. CDR3 nucleotides: TGTGCCTGCAGCGTAGCTCTCGGGGGTTCGGACAATGAGCAGTTCTTC. Its translation is CACSVALGGSDNEQFF.

This clonotype came up a few times. CDR3 amino acids: CSARDRGGSYNEQFF. As DNA, the CDR3 is TGCAGTGCTAGAGATCGTGGGGGGAGCTACAATGAGCAGTTCTTC. The V and J genes are TRBV20-1 and TRBJ2-1, with D perhaps matching TRBD2 (6 bases). V was cut by 0 bases and J by 3 bases, with 12 bases left in between. The germline V gene has CDR1 DFQATT and CDR2 SNEGSKA (reference sequence). This CDR3 region has 15 residues.

This chain connects TRBV5-1 to TRBJ2-5, with D possibly TRBD1 on 5 matching bases. The V and J ends lost 4 bases and 2 bases respectively, with 9 bases between them. The CDR3 consists of 13 residues. In germline, CDR1 is SGHRS, CDR2 YFSETQ. The CDR3 here is CASSPHRQETQYF. The DNA of the CDR3 is TGCGCCAGCAGCCCCCACAGGCAAGAGACCCAGTACTTC. Drawing the rest from reference TRBV5-1 and TRBJ2-5, the complete variable domain is KAGVTQTPRYLIKTRGQQVTLSCSPISGHRSVSWYQQTPGQGLQFLFEYFSETQRNKGNFPGRFSGRQFSNSRSEMNVSTLELGDSALYLCASSPHRQETQYFGPGTRLLVL.

The chain has TRBV10-3 and TRBJ1-1; D is unclear. The germline V gene encodes CDR1 ENHRY and CDR2 SYGVKD. The CDR3 sequence is 13 residues long. Between the trimmed V and J ends, which lost 2 bases and 5 bases, there was a span of 9 bases. CDR3 in amino acids: CAISEIKETEAFF. The CDR3 bases are TGTGCCATCAGTGAGATAAAGGAAACTGAAGCTTTCTTT.